One and the same sample provided the 27 T cell receptor beta chains below, sequenced in a study of blood T cell repertoires in COVID-19. Sequencing was performed with immunoSEQ multiplex PCR; in TCRdb, only in-frame clones are kept and a portion is missing. This table holds some 20,000 clones, nearly 90% found once. Sequenced: peripheral blood. These receptors were obtained from a human donor with active COVID-19. The donor label of this sample is uncertain.

This clone showed up just once. The V call is TRBV18, the J call TRBJ2-3; possible D gene TRBD1, 6 bases. Per the germline V gene, CDR1 is KGHSH and CDR2 is LQKENI. The CDR3 runs 16 residues. Trimming took 3 bases from V and 2 from J, leaving 15 bases between them. The CDR3 loop reads CASSPINRQDTDTQYF. For the CDR3, the DNA is TGTGCCAGCTCACCCATAAACAGACAGGACACAGATACGCAGTATTTT.

The V and J genes are TRBV24-1 and TRBJ2-3; D call uncertain. Germline V lookup: CDR1 KGHDR, CDR2 SFDVKD. This CDR3 is 13 amino acids long. Trimming shortened V by 9 bases and J by 1 base, and 10 bases separated the two germline ends. The CDR3 nucleotides are TGTGCCACCGGCGATCAGGGCACAGATACGCAGTATTTT. Amino acids: CATGDQGTDTQYF.

This clone was found once. The J gene is TRBJ2-3, the V gene TRBV5-6, with 10 nucleotides matching TRBD2. CDR1 SGHDT and CDR2 YYEEEE come from the germline V gene. The V segment lost 4 bases and the J segment 4 bases; nucleotides outside the gene matches: 9. This CDR3 has 16 residues. CDR3 DNA: TGTGCCAGCAGCCCCTTTTCAGCGGGAGGGGCAGATACGCAGTATTTT. It is translated as CASSPFSAGGADTQYF.

This chain uses TRBV4-3 with TRBJ1-4; D is uncertain. CDR3 size: 18 residues. Germline CDR1 LGHNA, CDR2 YSLEER. Deletions cut 5 bases from V and 4 bases from J, with 23 bases between. In nucleotides, the CDR3 is TGCGCCAGCAGCAAGCGTTCGCCATCCTCGGGGAGTAATGAAAAACTGTTTTTT. Its translation: CASSKRSPSSGSNEKLFF.

V gene TRBV5-5 combines with J gene TRBJ2-1; D may be TRBD1 (5 bases). Trimming left V 2 bases short and J 0 bases short, with 9 bases between. Per the germline V gene, CDR1 is SGHKS and CDR2 is YYEKEE (reference sequence). This CDR3 comprises 15 residues. The DNA of the CDR3 is TGTGCCAGCAGCTTAGGGGCCAGCTCCTACAATGAGCAGTTCTTC. Encoded protein: CASSLGASSYNEQFF.

This chain connects TRBV28 to TRBJ2-3; 12 positions match TRBD2. CDR3 length equals 16 residues. The ends lost 6 bases at V and 0 bases at J; junction bases unmatched: 4. Per the germline V gene, CDR1 is MDHEN and CDR2 is SYDVKM. The CDR3 region has the DNA TGTGCCAGCAGATCACTAGCGGGAGGAAGCACAGATACGCAGTATTTT. Amino acid sequence: CASRSLAGGSTDTQYF.

The chain links TRBV7-9 to TRBJ2-1; D is perhaps TRBD1 (6 bases). The CDR3 has 14 amino acids. The V end was cut by 2 bases, the J end by 2 bases, with 7 bases between. CDR1 is SEHNR, CDR2 FQNEAQ, per germline (reference sequence). This chain's CDR3 is CASSLQGTYNEQFF. Here the CDR3 DNA reads TGTGCCAGCAGCTTACAGGGGACCTACAATGAGCAGTTCTTC.

The J gene is TRBJ2-7, the V gene TRBV4-1; weak D call: TRBD1 (6 bases). CDR3 size: 14 residues. Germline V gene sequence: CDR1 MGHRA, CDR2 YSYEKL. Trimming took 5 bases from V and 5 from J, leaving 16 bases between them. Here the CDR3 reads CASSTFTGSHEQYF. CDR3 nucleotides: TGCGCCAGCAGCACTTTCACAGGGAGCCACGAGCAGTACTTC.

V usage is TRBV5-4 and J usage is TRBJ2-7; perhaps TRBD2 as D (7 bases). V lost 3 bases to trimming and J lost 2 bases, with 18 bases between them. CDR1 and CDR2 (germline): SGHNT, YYREEE (reference sequence). The CDR3 extends over 16 amino acids. The CDR3 loop reads CASSSGGAANTYEQYF. DNA of the CDR3: TGTGCCAGCAGCTCTGGGGGGGCAGCTAATACCTACGAGCAGTACTTC.

The rearrangement joins TRBV5-1 to TRBJ1-1; 9 bases match TRBD1. V was clipped by 0 bases and J by 11 bases; unmatched bases: 8. The CDR3 sequence is 14 residues long. In germline, CDR1 is SGHRS, CDR2 YFSETQ. The CDR3 bases are TGCGCCAGCAGCTTGGATATCGGGACAGGGACCGCTTTCTTT. It specifies CASSLDIGTGTAFF. The full variable domain, in which reference TRBV5-1 and TRBJ1-1 provide the parts outside the CDR3, is KAGVTQTPRYLIKTRGQQVTLSCSPISGHRSVSWYQQTPGQGLQFLFEYFSETQRNKGNFPGRFSGRQFSNSRSEMNVSTLELGDSALYLCASSLDIGTGTAFFGQGTRLTVV.

The sample holds one count of this clone. This chain joins TRBV28 and TRBJ1-5, with D perhaps matching TRBD1 (6 bases). The V end lost 4 bases, the J end lost 6 bases, and 13 bases lay between the germline ends. The germline V gene has CDR1 MDHEN and CDR2 SYDVKM. This CDR3 comprises 14 residues. The CDR3 sequence: CASSSGQQGQPQHF. CDR3 in DNA: TGTGCCAGCAGTTCTGGACAGCAAGGTCAGCCCCAGCATTTT. Full variable domain (missing parts from reference TRBV28 and TRBJ1-5): DVKVTQSSRYLVKRTGEKVFLECVQDMDHENMFWYRQDPGLGLRLIYFSYDVKMKEKGDIPEGYSVSREKKERFSLILESASTNQTSMYLCASSSGQQGQPQHFGDGTRLSIL.

The genes are TRBV27 and TRBJ1-6, with TRBD1 identical over 8 bases. The CDR3 loop spans 16 amino acids. Losses at the gene ends were 4 bases for V and 11 bases for J; bases not matched to a gene: 13. Germline CDR1 MNHEY, CDR2 SMNVEV (reference sequence). The CDR3 nucleotides read TGTGCCAGCAGTTCCGGTTCTGGACAGGGCTTAACACCCCTCCACTTT. Encoded protein: CASSSGSGQGLTPLHF.

CDR3 loop: CASSETRGTDTQYF. The CDR3 region has the DNA TGTGCCAGCAGCGAGACTAGGGGCACAGATACGCAGTATTTT. V is TRBV11-3 and J is TRBJ2-3, with D possibly matching TRBD2 (6 bases). The CDR3 consists of 14 residues. The germline gives CDR1 SGHNT, CDR2 YENEEA. Trimming took off 5 bases at V and 1 base at J, with 10 bases between the two ends.

The V and J genes are TRBV5-4 and TRBJ1-3; 8 nucleotides match TRBD1. The CDR3 is 17 residues long. Germline trimming cut 0 bases from V and 1 base from J; bases unmatched to any gene: 6. Germline CDR1 and CDR2: SGHNT and YYREEE (reference sequence). The CDR3 sequence: CASSLAGTGKSGNTIYF. For the CDR3, the DNA is TGTGCCAGCAGCTTGGCCGGGACAGGCAAATCTGGAAACACCATATATTTT.

A single count supports this clone. The rearrangement uses TRBV7-9 and TRBJ1-5, with D tentatively TRBD1 (5 bases). From germline, CDR1 is SEHNR and CDR2 FQNEAQ (reference sequence). Trimming cost V 3 bases and J 0 bases, with 12 bases left between them. The CDR3 spans 16 residues. The CDR3 nucleotides read TGTGCCAGCAGCTTTGTTCAGGGTGATAGCAATCAGCCCCAGCATTTT. Protein product: CASSFVQGDSNQPQHF.

The chain employs TRBV18 and TRBJ1-2; 8 bases map to TRBD1. V lost 2 bases to trimming and J lost 0 bases; unmatched junction nucleotides: 2. Per germline, CDR1 KGHSH and CDR2 LQKENI. The CDR3 runs to 15 residues. The CDR3 loop is CASSPEGQANYGYTF. The DNA for the CDR3 is TGTGCCAGCTCACCAGAGGGACAGGCTAACTATGGCTACACCTTC. Full variable domain (outside the CDR3, taken from reference TRBV18 and TRBJ1-2): NAGVMQNPRHLVRRRGQEARLRCSPMKGHSHVYWYRQLPEEGLKFMVYLQKENIIDESGMPKERFSAEFPKEGPSILRIQQVVRGDSAAYFCASSPEGQANYGYTFGSGTRLTVV.

This CDR3 is CASSLALGQGDSWFGNIQYF. The CDR3 nucleotides are TGTGCCAGCAGCTTGGCCCTGGGACAGGGGGACTCTTGGTTTGGGAACATTCAGTACTTC. V gene TRBV5-5 combines with J gene TRBJ2-4, with 11 bases that match TRBD1. The CDR3 is 20 residues long. Germline CDR1 reads SGHKS; CDR2 reads YYEKEE (reference sequence). With 0 bases clipped from V and 7 bases from J, the junction kept 18 bases outside the gene matches.

The rearrangement joins TRBV19 to TRBJ2-7; D not resolved. CDR3 length: 14 residues. Trimming removed 3 bases at V and 2 bases at J, with 11 bases between. Per germline, CDR1 LNHDA and CDR2 SQIVND (reference sequence). The CDR3 is CASSMKESPYEQYF. For the CDR3, the DNA is TGTGCCAGTAGTATGAAAGAGTCACCCTACGAGCAGTACTTC.

The J gene is TRBJ2-5, the V gene TRBV6-6, with a possible D match to TRBD1 (6 bases). This CDR3 is built from 14 residues. Germline V gene data show CDR1 as MNHNY and CDR2 as SVGAGI (reference sequence). Trimming cost V 5 bases and J 7 bases, with 17 bases left between them. The CDR3 here is CASSPTGTPGTQYF. The CDR3 bases are TGTGCCAGCAGTCCCACCGGGACACCAGGGACCCAGTACTTC.

The rearrangement links TRBV18 to TRBJ2-1, with D possibly being TRBD1 (6 bases). The V end was cut by 5 bases, the J end by 10 bases, with 9 bases between. Per germline, CDR1 KGHSH and CDR2 LQKENI. This CDR3 has 11 amino acids. This CDR3 reads CASSIDREQFF. Here the CDR3 DNA reads TGTGCCAGCTCAATAGACAGGGAGCAGTTCTTC.

The genes are TRBV25-1 and TRBJ2-1, with 8 positions matching TRBD2. V dropped 7 bases and J dropped 7; count of bases not matched to a gene: 12. The CDR3 consists of 15 residues. Germline loops: CDR1 MGHDK, CDR2 SYGVNS. For the CDR3, the DNA is TGTGCCAGCACCGCCCAAGACGGGAGGGCGAATGAGCAGTTCTTC. Translating gives CASTAQDGRANEQFF.

This chain joins TRBV13 and TRBJ2-1, with TRBD2 matching 7 bases. Germline V gene data show CDR1 as PRHDT and CDR2 as FYEKMQ (reference sequence). With 3 bases clipped from V and 4 bases from J, the junction kept 9 bases outside the gene matches. This CDR3 is built from 16 residues. The DNA for the CDR3 is TGTGCCAGCAGCTTGGGGGAGGGGTCGCCGTACAATGAGCAGTTCTTC. Amino acid sequence: CASSLGEGSPYNEQFF.

This clone showed up just once. The CDR3 spells CASRRQGKYNEQFF. In nucleotides, the CDR3 is TGTGCCAGTAGACGGCAGGGGAAATACAATGAGCAGTTCTTC. The J gene is TRBJ2-1, the V gene TRBV19; D perhaps matches TRBD1 (6 bases). Between the trimmed V and J ends, which lost 6 bases and 4 bases, there was a span of 13 bases. CDR3 length: 14 amino acids. Germline lookup yields CDR1 LNHDA and CDR2 SQIVND (reference sequence).

The V gene is TRBV4-1, the J gene TRBJ2-3, with unresolved D. V shed 0 bases and J shed 4 bases, with 8 bases lying between them. Germline V gives CDR1 MGHRA, CDR2 YSYEKL. The CDR3 runs 14 residues. CDR3 coding DNA: TGCGCCAGCAGCCAAGAAGCCTCCCCAGATACGCAGTATTTT. The encoded protein is CASSQEASPDTQYF.

This chain uses TRBV5-5 with TRBJ1-1; tentatively, D is TRBD1 (6 bases). Trimming stripped 4 bases from V and 0 bases from J, with 16 bases between. The CDR3 loop spans 16 amino acids. Germline-derived CDR1 and CDR2 are SGHKS and YYEKEE (reference sequence). CDR3 in amino acids: CASSTYRDAMNTEAFF. CDR3 in DNA: TGTGCCAGCAGCACCTACAGGGATGCAATGAACACTGAAGCTTTCTTT.

The rearrangement joins TRBV2 to TRBJ1-5, with 9 bases that match TRBD1. The CDR3 is 14 amino acids. CDR1 SNHLY and CDR2 FYNNEI come from the germline V gene. Trimming took 5 bases from V and 5 from J; bases not matched to a gene: 4. The CDR3 nucleotides are TGTGCCAGCAGTACTCGACAGGGGGATCAGCCCCAGCATTTT. Its protein product is CASSTRQGDQPQHF.

The chain carries TRBV5-1 and TRBJ2-7, with 13 positions matching TRBD2. Trimming cost V 8 bases and J 5 bases; bases outside gene matches: 1. Germline V CDR1 and CDR2: SGHRS, YFSETQ. The CDR3 totals 12 residues. CDR3 residues: CASGLAGDEQYF. CDR3 in DNA: TGCGCCAGTGGACTAGCGGGAGACGAGCAGTACTTC.